This passage covers 9 T cell receptor beta chains from one sample sequenced in a study of blood T cell repertoires in COVID-19. The protocol was immunoSEQ multiplex PCR, while the TCRdb copy is restricted to in-frame clones and leaves out a portion. Of 250,000 or so clones listed, more than 75% are singletons. Sequenced input: peripheral blood. The receptors stem from a man aged 40-49 years with active or convalescent COVID-19.

CDR3 bases: TGTGCCACCAGCAGAGGGACACCGACAACTAATGAAAAACTGTTTTTT. This gives the protein CATSRGTPTTNEKLFF. The J gene is TRBJ1-4, the V gene TRBV15; weak D call: TRBD1 (5 bases). Germline loops: CDR1 LNHNV, CDR2 YYDKDF (reference sequence). The CDR3 is made up of 16 amino acids. The V and J ends lost 1 base and 0 bases respectively, with 9 bases between them. Using reference TRBV15 and TRBJ1-4 for the parts outside the CDR3, the full variable domain is DAMVIQNPRYQVTQFGKPVTLSCSQTLNHNVMYWYQQKSSQAPKLLFHYYDKDFNNEADTPDNFQSRRPNTSFCFLDIRSPGLGDTAMYLCATSRGTPTTNEKLFFGSGTQLSVL.

The rearrangement joins TRBV19 to TRBJ1-2, with D maybe TRBD1 (6 bases). CDR1 and CDR2 (germline): LNHDA, SQIVND (reference sequence). The V end lost 10 bases, the J end lost 2 bases, and 17 bases lay between the germline ends. The CDR3 covers 14 residues. In DNA, the CDR3 is TGTGCCACTCACCCCAGGGGCGTAAACTATGGCTACACCTTC. Its protein product is CATHPRGVNYGYTF.

The rearrangement uses TRBV25-1 and TRBJ1-4; D is unresolved. Looked up from germline, CDR1 is MGHDK and CDR2 is SYGVNS. Deletions cut 5 bases from V and 3 bases from J, with 13 bases between. The CDR3 is 15 residues long. CDR3 sequence reads: CASSPTDTANEKLFF. The CDR3 bases are TGTGCCAGCAGTCCGACCGACACGGCTAATGAAAAACTGTTTTTT.

CDR3 sequence reads: CASSAGIQSEQYF. The CDR3 nucleotides read TGTGCCAGCAGCGCAGGGATTCAGAGCGAGCAGTACTTC. V is TRBV12-3 or TRBV12-4 and J is TRBJ2-7, with TRBD1 as a possible D gene (5 bases). The CDR3 has 13 residues. Trimming stripped 6 bases from V and 6 bases from J, with 15 bases between.

This clone came up a few times. V and J are TRBV7-9 and TRBJ1-1, with 8 nucleotides matching TRBD1. Germline CDR1 reads SEHNR; CDR2 reads FQNEAQ (reference sequence). The CDR3 is made up of 17 amino acids. The trim removed 7 bases at V and 1 base at J, leaving 14 bases unmatched. The CDR3 DNA follows: TGTGCCAGCAAAACAGGGGGAACAGGGCGGAGGAACACTGAAGCTTTCTTT. Encoded protein: CASKTGGTGRRNTEAFF. The variable domain in full, with the rest retrieved from reference TRBV7-9 and TRBJ1-1, is DTGVSQNPRHKITKRGQNVTFRCDPISEHNRLYWYRQTLGQGPEFLTYFQNEAQLEKSRLLSDRFSAERPKGSFSTLEIQRTEQGDSAMYLCASKTGGTGRRNTEAFFGQGTRLTVV.

The J gene is TRBJ1-5, the V gene TRBV28; unclear D gene. With 1 base removed from V and 7 bases from J, the gap between germline ends came to 11 bases. Germline values: CDR1 MDHEN, CDR2 SYDVKM. This CDR3 is built from 14 residues. This chain's CDR3 is CASSLSGFDQPQHF. CDR3 DNA sequence: TGTGCCAGCAGTTTATCAGGCTTCGACCAGCCCCAGCATTTT.

This sequence joins TRBV3-1 (or the pseudogene TRBV3-2) and TRBJ2-5; D possibly corresponds to TRBD1 (6 bases). Trimming stripped 8 bases from V and 7 bases from J, with 17 bases between. The V gene's germline CDR1 is LGHDT and CDR2 YNNKEL (reference sequence). The CDR3 covers 13 residues. CDR3 residues: CASERQASGTQYF. CDR3 in DNA: TGTGCCAGCGAACGACAGGCTTCAGGGACCCAGTACTTC.

This chain joins TRBV28 and TRBJ2-1; 9 positions match TRBD1. Germline trimming cut 5 bases from V and 4 bases from J; bases unmatched to any gene: 9. Germline V gene data show CDR1 as MDHEN and CDR2 as SYDVKM. The length of the CDR3 is 16 residues. This CDR3 is CASSAPGTGLYNEQFF. In nucleotides, the CDR3 is TGTGCCAGCAGTGCCCCTGGGACAGGGCTTTACAATGAGCAGTTCTTC.

The V call is TRBV28, the J call TRBJ2-5; D perhaps matches TRBD2 (6 bases). From germline, CDR1 is MDHEN and CDR2 SYDVKM. The CDR3 is 13 amino acids. The V end was cut by 7 bases, the J end by 4 bases, with 13 bases between. The CDR3 DNA reads as TGTGCCAGCATGGGGGGTCGTGGAGAGACCCAGTACTTC. It yields the protein CASMGGRGETQYF.